These T cell receptor beta chains were read from a single sample in a study of blood T cell repertoires in COVID-19. The table came from immunoSEQ multiplex PCR; TCRdb's copy has only in-frame clones and leaves some out. The table includes approximately 280,000 clones, roughly 89% detected once. Sequencing used peripheral blood. All receptors come from a middle-aged man with acute or convalescent COVID-19. Both conserved end residues are part of each CDR3. The D gene is left open where the match is weak. The size entry is marked missing in some rows and otherwise reads once, few, many or a size class.

TRBV3-1/TRBV3-2,TRBJ1-6,.,.,TGTGCCAGCAGCCAATTGGGAGGGGACAATTCACCCCTCCACTTT,CASSQLGGDNSPLHF
TRBV6-5,TRBJ1-1,.,.,TGTGCCAGCAGTCCCGGCGGGGGGAACACTGAAGCTTTCTTT,CASSPGGGNTEAFF
TRBV13,TRBJ2-7,.,once,TGTGCCAGCAGCTTAGGGTCGCCACACACCTACGAGCAGTACTTC,CASSLGSPHTYEQYF
TRBV6-5,TRBJ2-7,TRBD1,.,TGTGCCAGCAGTACTCACAGGGGGCGCGAGCAGTACTTC,CASSTHRGREQYF
TRBV7-3,TRBJ1-2,TRBD1,.,TGTGCCAGCAGCTTAATTCGGGGACAGGGTAAAGGGTATGGCTACACCTTC,CASSLIRGQGKGYGYTF
TRBV11-2,TRBJ1-1,.,.,TGTGCCAGCAGCGCCGGACAGTGGAACACTGAAGCTTTCTTT,CASSAGQWNTEAFF
TRBV19,TRBJ1-1,.,once,TGTGCCAGTAGGGAGAGGCAGGGTCCCGGAACTGAAGCTTTCTTT,CASRERQGPGTEAFF
TRBV6-5,TRBJ2-2,TRBD1,.,TGTGCCAGCAGCGCCGGGACAGGAGAACCCGGGGAGCTGTTTTTT,CASSAGTGEPGELFF
TRBV7-9,TRBJ1-4,TRBD1,.,TGTGCCAGCAGCTTAGAATCAGGGGGAAGTGAAAAACTGTTTTTT,CASSLESGGSEKLFF
TRBV2,TRBJ2-7,.,.,TGTGCCAGCAGTGAGACAGAAGGCAACTGGGGCTCCTACGAGCAGTACTTC,CASSETEGNWGSYEQYF
TRBV2,TRBJ1-2,.,.,TGTGCCAGCAGTGAAGTCCAGGGAGGAAAGGGTGGCTACACCTTC,CASSEVQGGKGGYTF
TRBV5-1,TRBJ2-3,TRBD2,once,TGCGCCAGCAGCCTTCTAGCGGGGGGCACCACAGATACGCAGTATTTT,CASSLLAGGTTDTQYF
TRBV18,TRBJ2-3,.,.,TGTGCCAGCTCACCAGGACTCACAGATACGCAGTATTTT,CASSPGLTDTQYF
TRBV11-3,TRBJ2-3,TRBD2,.,TGTGCCAGCAGCCCAGGACTAGCTGCAGATACGCAGTATTTT,CASSPGLAADTQYF
TRBV27,TRBJ1-1,.,.,TGTGCCAGCAGTTTATTCGGGGTTGTGAACACTGAAGCTTTCTTT,CASSLFGVVNTEAFF
TRBV24-1,TRBJ2-7,TRBD1,.,TGTGCCACCAGTGACCCGGGACAGGCTACCTACGAGCAGTACTTC,CATSDPGQATYEQYF
TRBV11-2,TRBJ1-6,.,.,TGTGCCAGCAGCTTAGTAGCTCAATATAATTCACCCCTCCACTTT,CASSLVAQYNSPLHF
TRBV2,TRBJ1-3,.,few,TGTGCCAGCAGAAAAGGGGGAAGCTCTGGAAACACCATATATTTT,CASRKGGSSGNTIYF
TRBV15,TRBJ1-2,.,.,TGTGCCACCAGCAGAGAATGGCCTAACTATGGCTACACCTTC,CATSREWPNYGYTF
TRBV9,TRBJ2-3,.,few,TGTGCCAGCAGCGTAGTAAAAGGGGACACAGATACGCAGTATTTT,CASSVVKGDTDTQYF